This T cell receptor beta chain was documented in a study of T cell responses to AZD1222 COVID-19 vaccine. Study conclusions and caveats: Donors skewed white British and female; clonal diversity was possibly underestimated.

CDR1 and CDR2 (germline): SGHKS, YYEKEE (reference sequence). The ends were cut back, 3 bases at V and 4 bases at J, with 7 bases in the middle. The CDR3 runs 13 residues. As regards this clone: Its antigen is not known.

TCRdb keeps only in-frame clones here, not all; method: immunoSEQ multiplex PCR. The sample lists 150,000 or so clones, 88% seen once, with 2.5% to 4% in the top ten. This chain uses TRBV5-5 with TRBJ2-2, with D perhaps assigned TRBD1 or TRBD2 (5 bases each). This clonotype was sampled from an adult in good health. The sequenced sample was peripheral blood, obtained on day 0 of AZD1222 vaccination. In DNA, the CDR3 is TGTGCCAGCAGCTGGGGGATCACCGGGGAGCTGTTTTTT. The encoded protein is CASSWGITGELFF.